Shown below are 18 T cell receptor beta chains from a single sample sequenced in a study of blood T cell repertoires in COVID-19. Measured with immunoSEQ multiplex PCR; TCRdb has only the in-frame clones, and not every one. The sample holds 150,000 to 200,000 clones, approximately 82% seen once. The sequencing input was peripheral blood. These receptors all come from a woman between 35 and 50 years old with COVID-19, enrolled during active disease.

The genes are TRBV11-1 and TRBJ1-6, with TRBD1 as a possible D gene (6 bases). Trimming left V 5 bases short and J 7 bases short, with 15 bases between. The CDR3 covers 15 residues. CDR1 is SGHAT, CDR2 FQDESV, per germline (reference sequence). CDR3 protein: CASSQSSGGNSPLHF. Here the CDR3 DNA reads TGTGCCAGCAGCCAATCCTCGGGGGGCAATTCACCCCTCCACTTT.

Here the CDR3 reads CASKGLAGGNYNEQFF. The CDR3 coding sequence is TGCGCCAGTAAGGGACTAGCGGGAGGGAACTACAATGAGCAGTTCTTC. The chain joins TRBV5-1 to TRBJ2-1; 16 bases are shared with TRBD2. The germline V gene has CDR1 SGHRS and CDR2 YFSETQ. V gave up 8 bases and J gave up 3 bases; unmatched junction bases: 5. CDR3 length: 16 amino acids.

The CDR3 coding sequence is TGTGCCAGCACCGCTACAGGAAACTATGGCTACACCTTC. Translation: CASTATGNYGYTF. The chain links TRBV12-3 or TRBV12-4 to TRBJ1-2, with a tentative D call TRBD1 (5 bases). The V end was cut by 7 bases, the J end by 2 bases, with 11 bases between. This CDR3 is built from 13 residues.

The chain employs TRBV4-2 and TRBJ1-5; unclear D gene. With 1 base removed from V and 6 bases from J, the gap between germline ends came to 7 bases. The germline gives CDR1 LGHNA, CDR2 YNFKEQ. The CDR3 is 13 residues long. The chain's CDR3 is CASSQGLRQPQHF. CDR3 DNA sequence: TGTGCCAGCAGCCAAGGGTTGCGTCAGCCCCAGCATTTT.

The rearrangement joins TRBV9 to TRBJ2-1; 7 nucleotides line up with TRBD1. This CDR3 is 17 amino acids long. V lost 0 bases and J lost 4; bases outside the gene matches: 10. Germline CDR1 is SGDLS and CDR2 is YYNGEE. CDR3 sequence reads: CASSVAGQRQGYNEQFF. CDR3 bases: TGTGCCAGCAGCGTAGCGGGACAGCGCCAAGGTTACAATGAGCAGTTCTTC.

This chain joins TRBV3-1 (or the pseudogene TRBV3-2) and TRBJ2-7; 8 bases are shared with TRBD2. CDR3 size: 16 residues. V shed 1 base and J 4 bases; nucleotides not matched to a gene: 9. Per the germline V gene, CDR1 is LGHDT and CDR2 is YNNKEL (reference sequence). CDR3: CASSQGYSSGQYEQYF. The CDR3 nucleotides read TGTGCCAGCAGCCAAGGTTATTCTAGCGGGCAGTACGAGCAGTACTTC.

This chain links TRBV7-9 with TRBJ1-5; 10 positions match TRBD1. V lost 0 bases and J lost 0; bases outside the gene matches: 2. The CDR3 sequence is 17 residues long. CDR1 is SEHNR and CDR2 is FQNEAQ in the germline V gene (reference sequence). This CDR3 is CASSLAGTGDSNQPQHF. The DNA for the CDR3 is TGTGCCAGCAGCTTAGCGGGGACAGGGGATAGCAATCAGCCCCAGCATTTT.

CDR3 sequence reads: CASSLAGPNTEAFF. The CDR3 DNA follows: TGTGCCAGCAGCTTAGCAGGGCCGAACACTGAAGCTTTCTTT. The chain carries TRBV5-4 and TRBJ1-1; TRBD1 might be the D (5 bases). Trimming took off 2 bases at V and 1 base at J, with 9 bases between the two ends. Germline assignment: CDR1 SGHNT and CDR2 YYREEE (reference sequence). The CDR3 is 14 amino acids.

This chain joins TRBV6-5 and TRBJ2-5; 7 nucleotides line up with TRBD2. CDR1 is MNHEY, CDR2 SVGAGI, per germline. Unmatched junction bases numbered 11, after V lost 6 bases and J lost 7 bases. The CDR3 loop spans 14 amino acids. The CDR3 DNA reads as TGTGCCAGCAGACAAGCCTCACCGGGAGGGACCCAGTACTTC. It yields the protein CASRQASPGGTQYF.

The rearrangement uses TRBV27 and TRBJ1-1; tentative D call: TRBD1 (5 bases). This CDR3 has 13 amino acids. The ends were cut back, 4 bases at V and 10 bases at J, with 16 bases in the middle. The germline V gene has CDR1 MNHEY and CDR2 SMNVEV (reference sequence). The CDR3 nucleotides read TGTGCCAGCAGTTCGCTTGGGGGGGTTGGAGCTTTCTTT. It encodes CASSSLGGVGAFF.

This clone was counted once. This sequence joins TRBV28 and TRBJ2-3; tentative D call: TRBD2 (6 bases). Trimming removed 6 bases at V and 5 bases at J, with 9 bases between. The CDR3 runs to 12 residues. Germline V gives CDR1 MDHEN, CDR2 SYDVKM. CDR3 nucleotides: TGTGCCAGCAGCGGGGACTTAGATACGCAGTATTTT. It translates to CASSGDLDTQYF.

The gene calls are TRBV3-1 (or the pseudogene TRBV3-2) and TRBJ2-6, with TRBD1 matching over 7 bases. Germline V gene lookup returns CDR1 LGHDT and CDR2 YNNKEL (reference sequence). With V trimmed by 6 bases and J by 2 bases, 7 bases remained unmatched. The CDR3 extends over 16 amino acids. The CDR3 DNA follows: TGTGCCAGCAGAACCCGACAGGGCCCTGGGGCCAACGTCCTGACTTTC. This translates into CASRTRQGPGANVLTF.

The chain links TRBV6-2 or TRBV6-3 to TRBJ1-5; D unresolved. This CDR3 is built from 14 residues. Per germline, CDR1 MNHEY and CDR2 SVGEGT. With 2 bases removed from V and 9 bases from J, the gap between germline ends came to 14 bases. CDR3: CASSYLLNQRPQHF. CDR3 in DNA: TGTGCCAGCAGTTACCTCCTCAATCAGCGGCCCCAGCATTTT.

The V call is TRBV30, the J call TRBJ2-7; D gene ambiguous. The CDR3 contains 13 residues. V lost 2 bases to trimming and J lost 6 bases, with 14 bases between them. Germline CDR1 is GTSNPN and CDR2 is SVGIG (reference sequence). CDR3 region: CAWSLRSGFEQYF. In nucleotides, the CDR3 is TGTGCCTGGAGTCTAAGGTCGGGTTTCGAGCAGTACTTC.

J is TRBJ2-7 and V is TRBV6-2 or TRBV6-3, with a weak D call TRBD1 (5 bases). V dropped 5 bases and J dropped 1 base, with 12 bases sitting between them. The CDR3 runs 14 residues. Germline CDR1 reads MNHEY; CDR2 reads SVGEGT. CDR3 in amino acids: CASSRYDRSYEQYF. The CDR3 DNA is TGTGCCAGCAGTAGGTATGACAGATCCTACGAGCAGTACTTC.

The chain couples TRBV3-1 (or the pseudogene TRBV3-2) to TRBJ1-4; D might be TRBD1 (5 bases). This CDR3 has 15 amino acids. CDR1 and CDR2 (germline): LGHDT, YNNKEL (reference sequence). The germline V and J ends were trimmed by 4 bases and 7 bases, with 16 bases remaining between them. Here the CDR3 DNA reads TGTGCCAGCAGCCCCCCCGGGGGGTTTGGTGAAAAACTGTTTTTT. Residues: CASSPPGGFGEKLFF.

The rearrangement joins TRBV5-5 to TRBJ2-4; weak D call: TRBD1 (6 bases). Germline CDR1 is SGHKS and CDR2 is YYEKEE (reference sequence). V lost 1 base and J 9 bases, leaving 20 bases between the germline ends. The CDR3 extends over 16 amino acids. For the CDR3, the DNA is TGTGCCAGCAGCTTGCAGGGGCACGAGCCGTATGGCATTCAGTACTTC. Translated: CASSLQGHEPYGIQYF.

J is TRBJ1-5 and V is TRBV28, with D unclear. The CDR3 is 14 amino acids. Germline loops: CDR1 MDHEN, CDR2 SYDVKM. V dropped 7 bases and J dropped 0 bases, with 10 bases sitting between them. The DNA of the CDR3 is TGTGCCAGCACCCGGGGTTATAGCAATCAGCCCCAGCATTTT. Translated, it gives CASTRGYSNQPQHF. The complete variable domain, with remaining parts taken from reference TRBV28 and TRBJ1-5, reads DVKVTQSSRYLVKRTGEKVFLECVQDMDHENMFWYRQDPGLGLRLIYFSYDVKMKEKGDIPEGYSVSREKKERFSLILESASTNQTSMYLCASTRGYSNQPQHFGDGTRLSIL.